This T cell receptor beta chain was recorded in a study of human T cells and chemical hapten exposure. Study information: Small differences in pooled library volume mainly drove the variation in TCR yields per sample.

Points on this clonotype: The junction departs from germline at one end; a sequencing error may be responsible.

TCRdb re-called the RACE reads with MiXCR, one entry per CDR3 protein. In the table there are some 65,000 distinct CDR3 sequences, around 6.1% of which are singletons. This CDR3 is 13 amino acids long. Germline V gene lookup returns CDR1 SEHNR and CDR2 FQNEAQ (reference sequence). This sample's time point: healthy volunteer bleed at 6 weeks. Someone pulled total RNA out of unfractionated whole blood. The chain recombines TRBV7-9 with TRBJ2-3; 7 nucleotides align to TRBD1. The source of this sequence is a female donor in good health. Some clones in this sample may be carry-over from other donors' samples. The sequenced sample consisted of whole blood. CDR3 amino acids: CASSGTDTDMQYF. The CDR3 DNA follows: TGTGCCAGCAGCGGGACAGACACAGATATGCAGTATTTT.